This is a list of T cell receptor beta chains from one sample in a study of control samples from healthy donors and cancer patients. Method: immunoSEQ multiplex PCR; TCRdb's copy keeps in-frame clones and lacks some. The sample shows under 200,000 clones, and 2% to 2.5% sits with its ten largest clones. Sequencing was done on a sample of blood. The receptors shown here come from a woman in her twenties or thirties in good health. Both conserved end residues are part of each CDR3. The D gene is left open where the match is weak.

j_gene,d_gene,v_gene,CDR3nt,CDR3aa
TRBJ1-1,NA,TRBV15,TGTGCCACCAGCAGAGATCGGGCGGAGCCCCCCACTGAAGCTTTCTTT,CATSRDRAEPPTEAFF
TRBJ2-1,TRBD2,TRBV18,TGTGCCAGCTCAACCGGGACTAGCGGGGTGAGTGAGCAGTTCTTC,CASSTGTSGVSEQFF
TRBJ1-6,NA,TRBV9,TGTGCCAGCAGATCGGACGGGAATTCACCCCTCCACTTT,CASRSDGNSPLHF
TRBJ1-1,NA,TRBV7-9,TGTGCCACTATCGGCGACACAATGAACACTGAAGCTTTCTTT,CATIGDTMNTEAFF
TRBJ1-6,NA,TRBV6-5,TGTGCCAGCAGCCCCGGCAGCTATTCACCCCTCCACTTT,CASSPGSYSPLHF
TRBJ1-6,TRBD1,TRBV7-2,TGTGCCAGCAGCACCCAAACGGACAGGGCAGATTCACCCCTCCACTTT,CASSTQTDRADSPLHF
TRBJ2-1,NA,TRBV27,TGTGCCAGCAGTTTACAAAACTACCCAGGGCATGAGCAGTTCTTC,CASSLQNYPGHEQFF
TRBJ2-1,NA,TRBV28,TGTGCCAGCGGACTTCAGGTTTCCGCACAGTTCTTC,CASGLQVSAQFF
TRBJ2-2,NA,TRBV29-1,TGCAGCGGGATCGGGACGTCGAGAGGGGAGCTGTTTTTT,CSGIGTSRGELFF
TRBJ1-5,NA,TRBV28,TGTGCCAGCAGTTCCGACCGGACGTGGGGTCATCAGCCCCAGCATTTT,CASSSDRTWGHQPQHF